The 22 T cell receptor beta chains presented below share a single source sample, sequenced in a study of T cells in Graves' hyperthyroidism and ophthalmopathy. The investigators amplified TCR beta CDR3 regions from RNA transcripts. With the HTBI primer set, the TCR CDR3 went through a first round of RT-PCR. MiXCR, run by TCRdb on the multiplex PCR reads, gives a single entry per CDR3 protein. The sample contains hundreds of thousands of distinct CDR3 sequences, 40% to 55% of which appear only once. Sequenced material: peripheral blood or thyroid tissue (not recorded which). These receptors were collected from a woman aged 18-29 years with Graves' hyperthyroidism.

The gene calls are TRBV10-3 and TRBJ2-7; D call uncertain. Germline values: CDR1 ENHRY, CDR2 SYGVKD. Trimming cost V 6 bases and J 0 bases, with 18 bases left between them. The CDR3 has 16 residues. The DNA for the CDR3 is TGTGCCATCAGCCCCCCCGGGCAGGTGATCTCCTACGAGCAGTACTTC. This translates into CAISPPGQVISYEQYF.

CDR3 coding DNA: TGTGCCAGCAGCGAACAGGGAACGGCGCAGCATTTT. This encodes CASSEQGTAQHF. The rearrangement links TRBV6-6 to TRBJ1-5, with D possibly TRBD1 on 6 matching bases. Germline CDR1 MNHNY, CDR2 SVGAGI (reference sequence). V was shortened by 6 bases and J by 13 bases, with 16 bases between the two germline ends. There are 12 residues in the CDR3.

The chain joins TRBV10-3 to TRBJ1-5; TRBD1 aligns across 9 bases. CDR1 is ENHRY and CDR2 is SYGVKD in the germline V gene. V gave up 5 bases and J gave up 7 bases; unmatched junction bases: 12. The CDR3 consists of 16 residues. The CDR3 bases are TGTGCCATCAGTCCCTCCCCGGGACAGGGTCCCCAGCCCCAGCATTTT. It yields the protein CAISPSPGQGPQPQHF.

The chain uses TRBV6-1 and TRBJ2-2; no reliable D call. The CDR3 runs 13 residues. V lost 6 bases and J lost 4, with 9 bases in between. Germline V lookup: CDR1 MNHNS, CDR2 SASEGT. The CDR3 protein is CASSRRSTGELFF. For the CDR3, the DNA is TGTGCCAGCAGCCGACGTAGCACCGGGGAGCTGTTTTTT.

With respect to this clonotype: The CDR3 carries no conserved terminal phenylalanine or tryptophan, so it likely arises from a read error. The chain combines TRBV12-3 or TRBV12-4 with TRBJ1-6; D call uncertain. This CDR3 has 14 residues. V lost 3 bases to trimming and J lost 5 bases, with 8 bases between them. Written as DNA, the CDR3 is TGTGCCAGCAGTTTGACAAACAATAATTCACCCCTCCACCTT. This encodes CASSLTNNNSPLHL.

This clonotype was observed a few times. The genes are TRBV7-8 and TRBJ2-7; 9 bases align to TRBD1. The CDR3 is 16 amino acids. Germline V gives CDR1 SGHVS, CDR2 FQNEAQ. J lost 2 bases, V lost 3 bases, and 8 bases had no gene match. Here the CDR3 reads CASSLVGGTGTYEQYF. DNA of the CDR3: TGTGCCAGCAGCTTGGTCGGCGGGACAGGGACCTACGAGCAGTACTTC.

The genes are TRBV20-1 and TRBJ2-7; 8 nucleotides match TRBD1. Germline CDR1 DFQATT, CDR2 SNEGSKA (reference sequence). V trimming: 5 bases; J trimming: 1 base; junction bases outside the gene matches: 4. The CDR3 has 13 residues. CDR3 residues: CSAGGQASYEQYF. The CDR3 DNA reads TGCAGTGCTGGGGGACAGGCTTCCTACGAGCAGTACTTC.

The chain couples TRBV24-1 to TRBJ2-5; D is undetermined. V dropped 3 bases and J dropped 5 bases, with 15 bases sitting between them. Per germline, CDR1 KGHDR and CDR2 SFDVKD. The CDR3 contains 15 residues. The CDR3 bases are TGTGCCACCAGTGATCCCCGCGCAATGGGTGAGACCCAGTACTTC. It codes for CATSDPRAMGETQYF.

The V gene is TRBV20-1, the J gene TRBJ2-7, with 9 positions matching TRBD2. The CDR3 covers 13 residues. V was pared by 3 bases and J by 4 bases, with 4 bases of the junction left unmatched. Germline V gene lookup returns CDR1 DFQATT and CDR2 SNEGSKA (reference sequence). For the CDR3, the DNA is TGCAGTGCTAGCAGCCTAGCGGGGTACGAGCAGTACTTC. Its protein is CSASSLAGYEQYF.

The chain's CDR3 is CASSDSGSVGEQYF. For the CDR3, the DNA is TGTGCCAGCAGTGATAGCGGGAGTGTGGGAGAGCAGTACTTC. This chain joins TRBV9 and TRBJ2-7; 9 bases line up with TRBD2. Trimming at V came to 5 bases and at J to 7 bases, leaving 10 bases not matched to a gene. CDR1 and CDR2 (germline): SGDLS, YYNGEE. The CDR3 length is 14 residues.

This clonotype came up a few times. V usage is TRBV5-6 and J usage is TRBJ1-5; 8 bases align to TRBD1. This CDR3 has 11 amino acids. Germline loops: CDR1 SGHDT, CDR2 YYEEEE. The ends lost 9 bases at V and 8 bases at J; junction bases unmatched: 4. The CDR3 coding sequence is TGTGCCATTCCAGGGGGCGAGCCCCAGCATTTT. It yields the protein CAIPGGEPQHF.

The CDR3 DNA sequence: TGTGCCAGCAGTAGGGGGTCCGGAGGAAACACCATATATTTT. Translation gives CASSRGSGGNTIYF. The rearrangement links TRBV12-3 or TRBV12-4 to TRBJ1-3; D might be TRBD1 (6 bases). CDR3 length: 14 residues. Trimming shortened V by 5 bases and J by 4 bases, and 12 bases separated the two germline ends.

The chain combines TRBV10-3 with TRBJ1-5; 9 nucleotides align to TRBD1. Germline trimming cut 5 bases from V and 5 bases from J; bases unmatched to any gene: 4. CDR1 is ENHRY, CDR2 SYGVKD, per germline. CDR3 size: 14 residues. The CDR3 nucleotides are TGTGCCATCAGTAGCCGGGACAGGGATCAGCCCCAGCATTTT. The encoded protein is CAISSRDRDQPQHF.

This chain joins TRBV10-3 and TRBJ2-5; 7 positions agree with TRBD2. V lost 4 bases, J lost 5 bases, and 4 bases stayed unmatched. The germline V gene encodes CDR1 ENHRY and CDR2 SYGVKD. The CDR3 is 13 amino acids. The CDR3 DNA reads TGTGCCATCAGTGCGGGAGGCTTCGAGACCCAGTACTTC. This translates into CAISAGGFETQYF.

The V gene is TRBV19, the J gene TRBJ2-5; a possible D gene is TRBD2 (7 bases). Germline V gives CDR1 LNHDA, CDR2 SQIVND (reference sequence). Trimming took off 10 bases at V and 2 bases at J, with 17 bases between the two ends. The CDR3 extends over 14 amino acids. CDR3 amino acids: CATNSGGSQETQYF. CDR3 bases: TGTGCCACCAATTCGGGGGGCAGTCAAGAGACCCAGTACTTC.

This clonotype was seen a single time. V is TRBV9 and J is TRBJ1-1, with D possibly TRBD1 on 5 matching bases. CDR1 and CDR2 from the germline V gene are SGDLS and YYNGEE. The CDR3 is made up of 15 amino acids. The V end lost 4 bases, the J end lost 1 base, and 14 bases lay between the germline ends. CDR3: CASSPSGGQNTEAFF. DNA of the CDR3: TGTGCCAGCAGCCCCAGCGGCGGACAGAACACTGAAGCTTTCTTT.

A remark on this clonotype: Germline and junction disagree at one end, which may indicate a read error. The V gene is TRBV2, the J gene TRBJ1-2, with 8 positions matching TRBD1. The CDR3 is made up of 18 amino acids. Germline values: CDR1 SNHLY, CDR2 FYNNEI. The CDR3 loop is CASCEALRTGPLGSGYTF. DNA for the CDR3: TGTGCCAGCTGTGAAGCGCTTCGGACAGGGCCCTTAGGGAGTGGCTACACCTTC.

The J gene is TRBJ1-1, the V gene TRBV7-9; D may be TRBD1 (5 bases). V was trimmed by 5 bases and J by 6 bases, leaving 19 bases between them. The CDR3 spans 15 residues. Germline V gives CDR1 SEHNR, CDR2 FQNEAQ (reference sequence). CDR3 sequence (DNA): TGTGCCAGCAGCCCGATGGGACTCACAAGCTCTGAAGCTTTCTTT. Its translation is CASSPMGLTSSEAFF.

This clonotype is a singleton in its sample. The chain is built from TRBV9 and TRBJ2-3; 7 nucleotides match TRBD2. V lost 3 bases to trimming and J lost 0 bases; unmatched junction nucleotides: 4. The germline V gene encodes CDR1 SGDLS and CDR2 YYNGEE. CDR3 length equals 15 residues. The CDR3 here is CASSALALSTDTQYF. The CDR3 DNA is TGTGCCAGCAGCGCACTAGCGTTAAGCACAGATACGCAGTATTTT.

CDR3 sequence (DNA): TGTGCCATCAGTGAGCCTACAGGGGGGGGGCAGCCCCAGCATTTT. It codes for CAISEPTGGGQPQHF. This rearrangement joins TRBV10-3 to TRBJ1-5, with TRBD1 matching 8 bases. Germline lookup yields CDR1 ENHRY and CDR2 SYGVKD. V lost 2 bases and J lost 7; bases outside the gene matches: 7. The CDR3 extends over 15 amino acids.

This clonotype was seen many times. The V gene is TRBV10-3, the J gene TRBJ2-5; D is uncertain. Germline loops: CDR1 ENHRY, CDR2 SYGVKD. V was trimmed by 2 bases and J by 3 bases, leaving 1 base between them. The CDR3 length is 11 residues. The CDR3 coding sequence is TGTGCCATCAGTGAGGAAGAGACCCAGTACTTC. This encodes CAISEEETQYF.

This clonotype was counted ten times or more. This rearrangement joins TRBV29-1 to TRBJ2-7; D is unclear. Per germline, CDR1 SQVTM and CDR2 ANQGSEA. The CDR3 spans 13 residues. Deletions cut 1 base from V and 0 bases from J, with 7 bases between. CDR3 DNA sequence: TGCAGCGTTGAAGGAGCGTACTCCTACGAGCAGTACTTC. It is translated as CSVEGAYSYEQYF.